What follows are 29 T cell receptor beta chains derived from one specimen sequenced in a study of CD8 T cells in ankylosing spondylitis. General study findings and limits: The study identified a TCR beta motif of roughly eight highly homologous variants that appeared characteristic of ankylosing spondylitis blood.

Via MiXCR, TCRdb re-called the 5' RACE reads, giving one row per CDR3 protein. The sample lists fewer than 550,000 distinct CDR3 sequences; approximately 5.3% were seen once. These receptors are not linked to any known antigen. Sequencing used blood, either unsorted or a sorted T cell fraction (not recorded which). The source of these receptors is a male donor with ankylosing spondylitis.

This clonotype was seen ten or more times. The CDR3 bases are TGTGCCAGCAGCCCCGTTTCTGTGTTCGCAAGCTACACCTTC. Protein product: CASSPVSVFASYTF. This chain uses TRBV4-2 with TRBJ1-2; D remains ambiguous. CDR1 LGHNA and CDR2 YNFKEQ come from the germline V gene. This CDR3 has 14 amino acids. Trimming removed 4 bases from V and 9 bases from J, with 18 bases in between.

This clonotype showed up many times. The chain links TRBV29-1 to TRBJ1-2; D is undetermined. This CDR3 comprises 14 residues. Germline V gives CDR1 SQVTM, CDR2 ANQGSEA. Deletions cut 1 base from V and 3 bases from J, with 12 bases between. DNA for the CDR3: TGCAGCGTTGAAGTGATCCGGCAGGACTATGGCTACACCTTC. Translation: CSVEVIRQDYGYTF.

This clonotype showed up many times. The V and J genes are TRBV12-3 or TRBV12-4 and TRBJ1-1, with TRBD1 matching over 7 bases. This CDR3 region has 16 residues. After removal of 6 bases from V and 8 bases from J, the junction contained 18 bases not matched to a gene. CDR3 bases: TGTGCCAGCAGCCCTACCGAGAGGACCGGGACAGAAGAAGCTTTCTTT. Amino acids: CASSPTERTGTEEAFF.

This clonotype was recorded a few times. V is TRBV20-1 and J is TRBJ2-1, with 9 bases lining up with TRBD2. The CDR3 length is 15 residues. V trimming: 5 bases; J trimming: 6 bases; junction bases outside the gene matches: 11. Per germline, CDR1 DFQATT and CDR2 SNEGSKA (reference sequence). The CDR3 sequence: CSAGSAGGGSNEQFF. Written as DNA, the CDR3 is TGCAGTGCTGGTTCAGCGGGAGGCGGTAGCAATGAGCAGTTCTTC.

This clonotype was recorded a few times. The chain joins TRBV28 to TRBJ2-7; TRBD1 aligns across 7 bases. V shed 5 bases, J shed 2 bases, and the junction held 6 bases outside the gene matches. CDR3 length equals 14 residues. Germline V gives CDR1 MDHEN, CDR2 SYDVKM. DNA of the CDR3: TGTGCCAGCAGTACCGGGACAGAACCCTACGAGCAGTACTTC. Encoded protein: CASSTGTEPYEQYF.

Ten or more counts support this clonotype. This chain joins TRBV5-1 and TRBJ2-7, with D perhaps assigned TRBD1 or TRBD2 (7 bases each). The CDR3 consists of 17 residues. V was pared by 1 base and J by 0 bases, with 17 bases between. Germline-derived CDR1 and CDR2 are SGHRS and YFSETQ. In DNA, the CDR3 is TGCGCCAGCAGCTTGTGGGGGGGGACAGATTTCTCCTACGAGCAGTACTTC. Translation gives CASSLWGGTDFSYEQYF.

The rearrangement links TRBV5-1 to TRBJ2-5, with 10 bases aligning to TRBD2. With V trimmed by 1 base and J by 5 bases, 8 bases remained unmatched. Germline CDR1 is SGHRS and CDR2 is YFSETQ. The CDR3 sequence is 16 residues long. The CDR3 DNA reads as TGCGCCAGCAGCTTGATGTTAGCGGGGGGTTCTGAGACCCAGTACTTC. Protein product: CASSLMLAGGSETQYF.

A few counts support this clonotype. DNA for the CDR3: TGTGCCACCAGTGATACGGGACAGGGAGGGGAAAAACTGTTTTTT. Translation gives CATSDTGQGGEKLFF. The chain has TRBV24-1 and TRBJ1-4; 9 bases are a match to TRBD1. Germline-derived CDR1 and CDR2 are KGHDR and SFDVKD. The CDR3 runs 15 residues. V trimming: 3 bases; J trimming: 8 bases; junction bases outside the gene matches: 6.

At least ten counts were recorded for this clonotype. The chain is built from TRBV6-1 and TRBJ1-1, with a weak D call TRBD1 (5 bases). Trimming took 6 bases from V and 1 from J, leaving 15 bases between them. The CDR3 has 15 residues. Germline CDR1 MNHNS, CDR2 SASEGT. The CDR3 DNA reads as TGTGCCAGCAGCCGGGACGGGGCATCGAACACTGAAGCTTTCTTT. It specifies CASSRDGASNTEAFF.

This clonotype was counted ten times or more. The chain joins TRBV20-1 to TRBJ2-2; D gene ambiguous. The CDR3 has 12 residues. Germline values: CDR1 DFQATT, CDR2 SNEGSKA (reference sequence). Trimming pared 3 bases from V and 6 bases from J, leaving 8 bases between. The CDR3 spells CSASRPSGELFF. The CDR3 coding sequence is TGCAGTGCTAGTCGGCCGTCCGGGGAGCTGTTTTTT.

In its sample, this clonotype was seen many times. The chain has TRBV5-1 and TRBJ1-4; D gene uncertain. The CDR3 has 14 residues. The germline V gene encodes CDR1 SGHRS and CDR2 YFSETQ. V lost 3 bases to trimming and J lost 8 bases, with 14 bases between them. DNA of the CDR3: TGCGCCAGCAGCTCCGGGCCTCCAAGCGAAAAACTGTTTTTT. It codes for CASSSGPPSEKLFF. Supplemented by reference TRBV5-1 and TRBJ1-4, the full variable domain reads KAGVTQTPRYLIKTRGQQVTLSCSPISGHRSVSWYQQTPGQGLQFLFEYFSETQRNKGNFPGRFSGRQFSNSRSEMNVSTLELGDSALYLCASSSGPPSEKLFFGSGTQLSVL.

This clonotype was seen ten or more times. The CDR3 loop is CASIGGGNLYGYTF. DNA of the CDR3: TGTGCCAGCATCGGAGGGGGGAACCTCTATGGCTACACCTTC. J is TRBJ1-2 and V is TRBV7-9; possible D gene TRBD1, 6 bases. The CDR3 contains 14 residues. In germline, CDR1 is SEHNR, CDR2 FQNEAQ (reference sequence). With 7 bases removed from V and 4 bases from J, the gap between germline ends came to 16 bases.

The table lists this clonotype with many counts. The chain recombines TRBV7-2 with TRBJ1-2; D ambiguous. CDR1 SGHTA and CDR2 FQGNSA come from the germline V gene. The CDR3 sequence is 13 residues long. V dropped 5 bases and J dropped 1 base, with 8 bases sitting between them. The CDR3: CASSPTFNYGYTF. CDR3 sequence (DNA): TGTGCCAGCAGCCCGACATTTAACTATGGCTACACCTTC.

This clonotype appeared many times. DNA of the CDR3: TGCGCCAGCATTCCAGGGGGCTCGAACACCGGGGAGCTGTTTTTT. It yields the protein CASIPGGSNTGELFF. The chain couples TRBV5-1 to TRBJ2-2, with 8 bases matching TRBD1. Germline CDR1 and CDR2: SGHRS and YFSETQ. Losses at the gene ends were 6 bases for V and 0 bases for J; bases not matched to a gene: 4. This CDR3 has 15 amino acids.

This clonotype was picked up many times. In DNA, the CDR3 is TGTGCCAGCACCCCTAGCGGGAGATCCTACGAGCAGTACTTC. This encodes CASTPSGRSYEQYF. The chain employs TRBV6-1 and TRBJ2-7; 10 bases align to TRBD2. Germline CDR1 reads MNHNS; CDR2 reads SASEGT. Trimming cost V 7 bases and J 1 base; bases outside gene matches: 4. This CDR3 comprises 14 residues.

This clonotype was counted at least ten times. This rearrangement joins TRBV20-1 to TRBJ1-2, with 8 bases aligning to TRBD1. This CDR3 comprises 14 residues. The junction had 7 bases not matched to a gene; V was cut back by 5 bases and J by 2 bases. Per germline, CDR1 DFQATT and CDR2 SNEGSKA (reference sequence). This CDR3 reads CSAGGQVPNYGYTF. CDR3 coding DNA: TGCAGTGCTGGGGGACAGGTACCGAACTATGGCTACACCTTC.

This clonotype showed up just a few times. The chain links TRBV6-5 to TRBJ2-2; possibly TRBD2 for D (6 bases). Germline CDR1 is MNHEY and CDR2 is SVGAGI. Between the trimmed V and J ends, which lost 4 bases and 4 bases, there was a span of 19 bases. This CDR3 has 17 amino acids. This chain's CDR3 is CASSSNWGDSGTGELFF. DNA of the CDR3: TGTGCCAGCAGTTCTAACTGGGGGGATAGCGGCACCGGGGAGCTGTTTTTT.

This clonotype showed up many times. The genes are TRBV20-1 and TRBJ2-1, with 7 bases aligning to TRBD1. Germline values: CDR1 DFQATT, CDR2 SNEGSKA (reference sequence). The CDR3 covers 15 residues. The J segment lost 8 bases and the V segment lost 6 bases, leaving 16 bases of the junction unmatched. This chain's CDR3 is CSARMVVRGFYEQFF. The DNA of the CDR3 is TGCAGTGCGAGAATGGTAGTCAGGGGGTTCTATGAGCAGTTCTTC.

This clonotype came up many times. The chain recombines TRBV9 with TRBJ1-3; D is unresolved. The CDR3 runs to 13 residues. Per the germline V gene, CDR1 is SGDLS and CDR2 is YYNGEE. The V and J ends lost 0 bases and 3 bases respectively, with 4 bases between them. For the CDR3, the DNA is TGTGCCAGCAGCGTAGTACTTGGAAACACCATATATTTT. Its protein is CASSVVLGNTIYF.

This clonotype occurred many times. The chain has TRBV5-1 and TRBJ2-3; 8 nucleotides align to TRBD1. The germline CDR1 and CDR2 sequences are SGHRS and YFSETQ. The CDR3 spans 14 residues. Trimming took 4 bases from V and 5 from J; bases not matched to a gene: 6. The CDR3 spells CASSAGQEIDTQYF. In DNA form, the CDR3 reads TGCGCCAGCAGCGCGGGACAGGAAATAGATACGCAGTATTTT.

This clonotype was observed at least ten times. The genes are TRBV20-1 and TRBJ2-1, with TRBD2 matching over 7 bases. V lost 0 bases, J lost 2 bases, and 7 bases stayed unmatched. This CDR3 has 16 amino acids. Germline CDR1 and CDR2: DFQATT and SNEGSKA (reference sequence). CDR3 sequence (DNA): TGCAGTGCTAGAGATCCCCGGGCGGGAGCCTACAATGAGCAGTTCTTC. Protein sequence: CSARDPRAGAYNEQFF.

This clonotype was counted only a few times. V and J are TRBV21-1 and TRBJ2-1; the table gives TRBD2 as D, unverified against the DNA. TRBV21-1 is a known pseudogene. The CDR3 is 19 amino acids. The CDR3 nucleotides read TGTGCCAGCAGCAAACGAGGGCGGCGACTAGCGGGAGGGCCCGGTGAGCAGTTCTTC. Translation: CASSKRGRRLAGGPGEQFF.

The sample holds a few counts of this clonotype. V and J are TRBV20-1 and TRBJ2-3, with TRBD1 identical over 8 bases. Germline CDR1 and CDR2: DFQATT and SNEGSKA (reference sequence). J gave up 0 bases and V 5 bases, and 4 bases lay outside the gene matches. The CDR3 runs 14 residues. CDR3 in DNA: TGCAGTGCTCAAGGACAGGGCAGCACAGATACGCAGTATTTT. It codes for CSAQGQGSTDTQYF.

This clonotype was detected many times. The gene calls are TRBV25-1 and TRBJ1-3, with D uncertain. Germline assignment: CDR1 MGHDK and CDR2 SYGVNS. V dropped 5 bases and J dropped 0 bases, with 8 bases sitting between them. This CDR3 has 14 amino acids. CDR3 in DNA: TGTGCCAGCAGTCACATTAGCTCTGGAAACACCATATATTTT. It yields the protein CASSHISSGNTIYF.

This clonotype was picked up many times. The V call is TRBV5-1, the J call TRBJ1-4; TRBD1 agrees at 7 bases. This CDR3 spans 14 amino acids. CDR1 SGHRS and CDR2 YFSETQ come from the germline V gene. Trimming cost V 5 bases and J 2 bases; bases outside gene matches: 3. CDR3 residues: CASSLRGTNEKLFF. The CDR3 DNA is TGCGCCAGCAGTCTCAGGGGGACTAATGAAAAACTGTTTTTT. Supplemented by reference TRBV5-1 and TRBJ1-4, the full variable domain reads KAGVTQTPRYLIKTRGQQVTLSCSPISGHRSVSWYQQTPGQGLQFLFEYFSETQRNKGNFPGRFSGRQFSNSRSEMNVSTLELGDSALYLCASSLRGTNEKLFFGSGTQLSVL.

This clonotype was counted at least ten times. At one of its ends the junction is not consistent with the germline gene, which may arise from a read error. The V call is TRBV5-1, the J call TRBJ2-7; the D gene is possibly TRBD1 (6 bases). The CDR3 length is 13 residues. The germline CDR1 and CDR2 sequences are SGHRS and YFSETQ. CDR3 loop: CASSLVGGYEQYF. The CDR3, as DNA: TGTGCCAGCAGTTTAGTAGGGGGTTACGAGCAGTACTTC.

The sample holds many counts of this clonotype. This chain uses TRBV5-1 with TRBJ2-4; 9 bases match TRBD2. The germline V gene has CDR1 SGHRS and CDR2 YFSETQ. CDR3 length: 16 residues. Germline trimming cut 3 bases from V and 0 bases from J; bases unmatched to any gene: 4. CDR3 bases: TGCGCCAGCAGCTCCGGGACTAGCCTAGCCAAAAACATTCAGTACTTC. Encoded protein: CASSSGTSLAKNIQYF.

This clonotype occurred many times. This chain links TRBV20-1 with TRBJ1-1; D uncertain. V lost 5 bases to trimming and J lost 1 base, with 17 bases between them. The CDR3 is 15 residues long. From germline, CDR1 is DFQATT and CDR2 SNEGSKA (reference sequence). This CDR3 is CSAPPIQFGNTEAFF. In DNA, the CDR3 is TGCAGTGCTCCCCCTATCCAATTCGGGAACACTGAAGCTTTCTTT.

This clonotype was picked up many times. The genes are TRBV24-1 and TRBJ2-7; D is uncertain. The CDR3 is 12 residues long. V was cut by 3 bases and J by 6 bases, with 8 bases left in between. Germline-derived CDR1 and CDR2 are KGHDR and SFDVKD. CDR3 DNA: TGTGCCACCAGTGATCTCAGATCCGAGCAGTACTTC. Translation: CATSDLRSEQYF.